This T cell receptor (beta chain) was observed in a study of OX40 agonist ivuxolimab in advanced cancers. The junction had 4 bases not matched to a gene; V was cut back by 3 bases and J by 2 bases. This CDR3 region has 15 residues. Germline V CDR1 and CDR2: LNHDA, SQIVND (reference sequence). Sequencing was performed with immunoSEQ multiplex PCR; in TCRdb, only in-frame clones are kept and a portion is missing. The table records about 59,000 clones, approximately 94% of them present only once. The chain links TRBV19 to TRBJ2-7, with 10 bases fitting TRBD1. Sequenced here: CD4+ or CD8+ T cells sorted from blood, sampled in a trial of the OX40 agonist ivuxolimab. The sequence derives from an adult with an advanced solid tumor such as melanoma, head and neck, liver or kidney cancer. In DNA, the CDR3 is TGTGCCAGTAGTATGTTTGGGACAGGGGCCTACGAGCAGTACTTC. Encoded protein: CASSMFGTGAYEQYF.